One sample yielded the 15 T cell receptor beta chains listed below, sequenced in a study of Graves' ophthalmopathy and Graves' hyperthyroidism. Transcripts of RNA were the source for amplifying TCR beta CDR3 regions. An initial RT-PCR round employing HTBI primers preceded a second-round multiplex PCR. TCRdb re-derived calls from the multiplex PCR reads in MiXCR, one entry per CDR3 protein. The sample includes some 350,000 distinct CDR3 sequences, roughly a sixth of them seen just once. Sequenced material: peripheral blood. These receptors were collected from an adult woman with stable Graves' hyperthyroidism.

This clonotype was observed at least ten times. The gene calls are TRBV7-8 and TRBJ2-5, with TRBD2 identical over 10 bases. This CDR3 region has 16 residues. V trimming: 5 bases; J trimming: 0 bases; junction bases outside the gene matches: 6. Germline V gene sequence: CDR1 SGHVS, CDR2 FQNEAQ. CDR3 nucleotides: TGTGCCAGCAGCGGAAATAGCGGGAGGTACCAAGAGACCCAGTACTTC. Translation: CASSGNSGRYQETQYF.

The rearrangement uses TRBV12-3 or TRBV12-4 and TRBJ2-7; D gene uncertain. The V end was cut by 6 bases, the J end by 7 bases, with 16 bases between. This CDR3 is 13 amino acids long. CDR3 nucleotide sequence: TGTGCCAGCAGCACAACCGGTTCAAGGGAGCAGTACTTC. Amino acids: CASSTTGSREQYF.

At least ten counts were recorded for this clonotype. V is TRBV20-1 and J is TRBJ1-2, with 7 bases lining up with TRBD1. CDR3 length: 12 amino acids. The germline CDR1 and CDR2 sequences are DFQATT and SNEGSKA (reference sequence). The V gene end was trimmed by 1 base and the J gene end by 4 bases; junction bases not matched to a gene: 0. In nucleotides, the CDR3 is TGCAGTGCTAGAGGGGACAGCTATGGCTACACCTTC. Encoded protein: CSARGDSYGYTF.

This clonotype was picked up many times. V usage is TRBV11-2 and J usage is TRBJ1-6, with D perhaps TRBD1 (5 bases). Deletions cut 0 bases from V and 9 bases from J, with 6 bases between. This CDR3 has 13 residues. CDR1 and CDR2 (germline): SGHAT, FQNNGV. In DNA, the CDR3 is TGTGCCAGCAGCTTAGAGGGGGGTTCACCCCTCCACTTT. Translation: CASSLEGGSPLHF.

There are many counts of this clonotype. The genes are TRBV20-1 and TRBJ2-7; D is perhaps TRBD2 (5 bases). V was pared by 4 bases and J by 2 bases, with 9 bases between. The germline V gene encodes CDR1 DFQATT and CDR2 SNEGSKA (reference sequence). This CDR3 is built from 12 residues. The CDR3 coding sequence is TGCAGTGCTAATGAGCGGACCTACGAGCAGTACTTC. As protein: CSANERTYEQYF.

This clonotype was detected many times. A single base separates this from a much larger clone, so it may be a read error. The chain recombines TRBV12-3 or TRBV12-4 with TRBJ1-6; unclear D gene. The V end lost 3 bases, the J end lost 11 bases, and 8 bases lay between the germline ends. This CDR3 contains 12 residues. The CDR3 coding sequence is TGTGCCAGCAGTTTCCTGGGCCCACCCCTCCACTTT. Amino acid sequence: CASSFLGPPLHF.

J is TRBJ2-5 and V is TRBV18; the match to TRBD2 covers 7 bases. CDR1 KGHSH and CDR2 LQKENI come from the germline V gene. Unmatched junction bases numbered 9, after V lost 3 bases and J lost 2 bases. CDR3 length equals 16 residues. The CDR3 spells CASSPTAGRVQETQYF. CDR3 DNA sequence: TGTGCCAGCTCACCGACAGCGGGACGGGTTCAAGAGACCCAGTACTTC.

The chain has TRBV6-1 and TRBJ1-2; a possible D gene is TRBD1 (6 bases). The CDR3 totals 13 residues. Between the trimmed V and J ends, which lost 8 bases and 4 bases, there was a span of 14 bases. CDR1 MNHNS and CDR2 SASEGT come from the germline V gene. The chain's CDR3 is CASYKGGGYGYTF. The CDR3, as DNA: TGTGCCAGCTACAAGGGGGGCGGCTATGGCTACACCTTC.

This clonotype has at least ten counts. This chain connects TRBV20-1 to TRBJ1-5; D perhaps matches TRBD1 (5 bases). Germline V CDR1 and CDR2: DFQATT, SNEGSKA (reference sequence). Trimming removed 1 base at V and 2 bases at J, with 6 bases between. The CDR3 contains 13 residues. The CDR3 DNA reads TGCAGTGCTAGAGGGGGCGGCAATCAGCCCCAGCATTTT. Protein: CSARGGGNQPQHF.

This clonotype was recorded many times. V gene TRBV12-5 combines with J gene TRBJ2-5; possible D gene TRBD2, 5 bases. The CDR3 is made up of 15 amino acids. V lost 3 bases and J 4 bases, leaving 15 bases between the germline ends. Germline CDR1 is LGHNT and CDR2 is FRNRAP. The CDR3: CASGFGSTGGETQYF. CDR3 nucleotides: TGTGCTAGTGGTTTTGGAAGTACCGGAGGAGAGACCCAGTACTTC.

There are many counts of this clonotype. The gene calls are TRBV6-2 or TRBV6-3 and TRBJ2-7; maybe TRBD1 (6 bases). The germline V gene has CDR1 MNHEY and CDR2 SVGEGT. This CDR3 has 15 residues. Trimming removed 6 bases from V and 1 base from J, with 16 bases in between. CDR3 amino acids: CASSRPRTDSYEQYF. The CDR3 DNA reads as TGTGCCAGCAGCCGTCCTCGGACAGATTCCTACGAGCAGTACTTC.

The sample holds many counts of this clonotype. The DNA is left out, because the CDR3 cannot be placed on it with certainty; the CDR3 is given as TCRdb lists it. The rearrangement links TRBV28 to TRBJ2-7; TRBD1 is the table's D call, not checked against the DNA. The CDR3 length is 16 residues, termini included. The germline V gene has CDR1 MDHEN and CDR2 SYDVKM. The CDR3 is CASSTSGAYTAYEQYF.

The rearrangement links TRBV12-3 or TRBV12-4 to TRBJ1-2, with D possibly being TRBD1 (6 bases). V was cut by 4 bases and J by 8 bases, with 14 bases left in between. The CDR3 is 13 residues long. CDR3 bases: TGTGCCAGCAGTTCCTCGGGGGGCTGGGGCTACACCTTC. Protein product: CASSSSGGWGYTF.

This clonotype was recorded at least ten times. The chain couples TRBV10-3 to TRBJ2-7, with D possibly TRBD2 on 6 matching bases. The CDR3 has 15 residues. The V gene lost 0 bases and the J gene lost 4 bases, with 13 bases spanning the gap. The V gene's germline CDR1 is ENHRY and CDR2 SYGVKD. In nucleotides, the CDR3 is TGTGCCATCAGTGAGTCAGGAGGGAAAAGTTACGAGCAGTACTTC. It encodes CAISESGGKSYEQYF.

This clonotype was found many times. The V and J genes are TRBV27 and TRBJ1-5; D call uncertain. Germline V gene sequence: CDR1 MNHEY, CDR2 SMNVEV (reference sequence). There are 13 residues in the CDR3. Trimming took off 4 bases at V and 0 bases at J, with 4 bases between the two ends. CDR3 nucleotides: TGTGCCAGCAGTTCAATTAGCAATCAGCCCCAGCATTTT. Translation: CASSSISNQPQHF.